The 27 T cell receptor beta chains below come from one sample, sequenced in a study of PD-L1 blockade in urothelial cancer (dated by TCRdb to 2016 to 2017). The library relied on the immunoSEQ multiplex PCR assay. TCRdb stores this immuneACCESS table with in-frame sequences only. Part of the clones is absent; in the studies checked, under half of the shortfall reflects unresolved V genes, and no reason is known for the rest. A total of some 71,000 clones appear in this sample, about 89% of them only once. Jointly, the top ten make up around 3.4% of the sample. Here the sequenced sample was PBMCs, taken around atezolizumab (anti-PD-L1) treatment. The receptors stem from a man aged 55 to 70 with urothelial cancer.

This clone was detected once. The chain couples TRBV27 to TRBJ1-5; TRBD1 matches at 11 bases. Germline loops: CDR1 MNHEY, CDR2 SMNVEV (reference sequence). Trimming removed 0 bases from V and 3 bases from J; junction bases left unmatched: 7. The CDR3 is made up of 18 amino acids. CDR3 sequence: CASSLSRGQGASNQPQHF. The CDR3 nucleotides read TGTGCCAGCAGTTTATCGCGAGGACAGGGGGCCTCCAATCAGCCCCAGCATTTT.

V and J are TRBV5-4 and TRBJ2-1, with TRBD2 identical over 11 bases. The germline CDR1 and CDR2 sequences are SGHNT and YYREEE (reference sequence). The CDR3 length is 16 residues. With V trimmed by 0 bases and J by 7 bases, 6 bases remained unmatched. The CDR3 sequence is CASSLGSASGRNEQFF. The DNA of the CDR3 is TGTGCCAGCAGCTTGGGTTCGGCTAGCGGGAGGAATGAGCAGTTCTTC. The full variable domain, its missing parts supplied by reference TRBV5-4 and TRBJ2-1, is ETGVTQSPTHLIKTRGQQVTLRCSSQSGHNTVSWYQQALGQGPQFIFQYYREEENGRGNFPPRFSGLQFPNYSSELNVNALELDDSALYLCASSLGSASGRNEQFFGPGTRLTVL.

The genes are TRBV5-4 and TRBJ2-1; D may be TRBD2 (6 bases). V was cut by 2 bases and J by 6 bases, with 12 bases left in between. The CDR3 runs to 14 residues. The germline CDR1 and CDR2 sequences are SGHNT and YYREEE (reference sequence). The CDR3 loop is CASSFGGTRNEQFF. CDR3 in DNA: TGTGCCAGCAGCTTCGGGGGTACCCGCAATGAGCAGTTCTTC. The variable domain in full, with the rest retrieved from reference TRBV5-4 and TRBJ2-1, is ETGVTQSPTHLIKTRGQQVTLRCSSQSGHNTVSWYQQALGQGPQFIFQYYREEENGRGNFPPRFSGLQFPNYSSELNVNALELDDSALYLCASSFGGTRNEQFFGPGTRLTVL.

The CDR3, as DNA: TGCGCCAGCAGTTCTCGGGGTAGCACAGATACGCAGTATTTT. Protein sequence: CASSSRGSTDTQYF. The genes are TRBV10-1 and TRBJ2-3, with D possibly TRBD2 on 5 matching bases. Germline V gene sequence: CDR1 WNHNN, CDR2 SYGVQD (reference sequence). The ends were cut back, 5 bases at V and 0 bases at J, with 9 bases in the middle. The CDR3 length is 14 residues.

The chain joins TRBV6-5 to TRBJ1-1; D may be TRBD1 (6 bases). The CDR3 is made up of 12 amino acids. The ends were cut back, 4 bases at V and 9 bases at J, with 12 bases in the middle. Germline V gene data show CDR1 as MNHEY and CDR2 as SVGAGI. CDR3 residues: CASSFNQGKAFF. In nucleotides, the CDR3 is TGTGCCAGCAGTTTTAACCAGGGGAAAGCTTTCTTT.

V is TRBV4-1 and J is TRBJ1-2; 8 bases line up with TRBD1. The V gene end was trimmed by 4 bases and the J gene end by 4 bases; junction bases not matched to a gene: 11. The CDR3 loop spans 16 amino acids. The germline gives CDR1 MGHRA, CDR2 YSYEKL. The CDR3 region is CASSPQPGQVRYGYTF. The DNA of the CDR3 is TGCGCCAGCAGCCCTCAACCGGGACAGGTACGCTATGGCTACACCTTC.

Written as DNA, the CDR3 is TGTGCCAGCAGCTTCGTTCGCGGGGCCTACAATGAGCAGTTCTTC. Its protein product is CASSFVRGAYNEQFF. The rearrangement uses TRBV5-6 and TRBJ2-1, with a possible D match to TRBD2 (6 bases). The ends were cut back, 2 bases at V and 2 bases at J, with 11 bases in the middle. CDR1 is SGHDT, CDR2 YYEEEE, per germline. The CDR3 loop spans 15 amino acids. The variable domain in full, completed from reference TRBV5-6 and TRBJ2-1, reads DAGVTQSPTHLIKTRGQQVTLRCSPKSGHDTVSWYQQALGQGPQFIFQYYEEEERQRGNFPDRFSGHQFPNYSSELNVNALLLGDSALYLCASSFVRGAYNEQFFGPGTRLTVL.

This rearrangement joins TRBV5-1 to TRBJ2-7, with 9 nucleotides matching TRBD1. CDR3 length: 12 amino acids. The germline V gene encodes CDR1 SGHRS and CDR2 YFSETQ. V dropped 4 bases and J dropped 12; count of bases not matched to a gene: 8. CDR3 residues: CASSRDRDGGYF. The CDR3 DNA sequence: TGCGCCAGCAGCAGGGACAGGGACGGCGGGTACTTC. The whole variable domain, filled in from reference TRBV5-1 and TRBJ2-7, reads KAGVTQTPRYLIKTRGQQVTLSCSPISGHRSVSWYQQTPGQGLQFLFEYFSETQRNKGNFPGRFSGRQFSNSRSEMNVSTLELGDSALYLCASSRDRDGGYFGPGTRLTVT.

This sequence joins TRBV29-1 and TRBJ2-1; 7 nucleotides line up with TRBD2. The V segment lost 0 bases and the J segment 8 bases; nucleotides outside the gene matches: 22. This CDR3 comprises 19 residues. CDR1 and CDR2 (germline): SQVTM, ANQGSEA. CDR3: CSVEDLGERLGGVWDEQFF. The CDR3 bases are TGCAGCGTTGAAGATTTGGGTGAAAGGTTGGGGGGGGTCTGGGATGAGCAGTTCTTC.

This chain connects TRBV5-1 to TRBJ2-7; D is uncertain. V lost 0 bases to trimming and J lost 6 bases, with 10 bases between them. In germline, CDR1 is SGHRS, CDR2 YFSETQ. The CDR3 covers 13 residues. The CDR3 region is CASSLGSPIEQYF. Written as DNA, the CDR3 is TGCGCCAGCAGCTTGGGCAGTCCAATCGAGCAGTACTTC.

The chain recombines TRBV9 with TRBJ1-4, with no clear D. The CDR3 spans 12 residues. Germline V gives CDR1 SGDLS, CDR2 YYNGEE. The germline V and J ends were trimmed by 4 bases and 12 bases, with 13 bases remaining between them. This chain's CDR3 is CASSPHGGQLFF. CDR3 bases: TGTGCCAGCAGCCCCCATGGCGGGCAACTGTTTTTT.

The CDR3 DNA reads as TGTGCCAGCGGCGGGAGCACAGATACGCAGTATTTT. It yields the protein CASGGSTDTQYF. This chain joins TRBV28 and TRBJ2-3, with D maybe TRBD2 (5 bases). With 8 bases removed from V and 0 bases from J, the gap between germline ends came to 6 bases. This CDR3 comprises 12 residues. Germline CDR1 reads MDHEN; CDR2 reads SYDVKM.

This clone was counted only a few times. The rearrangement links TRBV11-2 to TRBJ2-5; 11 bases are a match to TRBD2. Germline CDR1 is SGHAT and CDR2 is FQNNGV. V lost 4 bases, J lost 2 bases, and 3 bases stayed unmatched. The CDR3 sequence is 15 residues long. In nucleotides, the CDR3 is TGTGCCAGCAGCTCCAGACTAGCGGGGCAAGAGACCCAGTACTTC. Translated, it gives CASSSRLAGQETQYF.

For the CDR3, the DNA is TGTGCCAGCAGCTCCTCCGAGACACACTATGGCTACACCTTC. Protein product: CASSSSETHYGYTF. The rearrangement uses TRBV5-4 and TRBJ1-2; D gene unclear. The CDR3 has 14 residues. V lost 3 bases, J lost 3 bases, and 12 bases lay in between. Looked up from germline, CDR1 is SGHNT and CDR2 is YYREEE (reference sequence).

The chain recombines TRBV7-6 with TRBJ2-2, with D possibly matching TRBD1 (5 bases). This CDR3 spans 15 amino acids. Germline V CDR1 and CDR2: SGHVS, FNYEAQ. V was pared by 2 bases and J by 0 bases, with 7 bases between. In DNA, the CDR3 is TGTGCCAGCAGCTTACAGACAGCGAACACCGGGGAGCTGTTTTTT. This translates into CASSLQTANTGELFF.

This clone has just a few counts. The rearrangement links TRBV10-1 to TRBJ2-7; weak D call: TRBD2 (6 bases). Trimming stripped 11 bases from V and 1 base from J, with 12 bases between. Germline loops: CDR1 WNHNN, CDR2 SYGVQD (reference sequence). The CDR3 consists of 12 residues. The CDR3 DNA is TGCGCCCGGGCGGAGGGATCCTACGAGCAGTACTTC. Translating it yields CARAEGSYEQYF.

The chain links TRBV20-1 to TRBJ1-2, with D perhaps matching TRBD1 (6 bases). CDR3 length equals 11 residues. Trimming left V 7 bases short and J 2 bases short, with 8 bases between. Germline CDR1 is DFQATT and CDR2 is SNEGSKA (reference sequence). CDR3 protein: CSGTENYGYTF. CDR3 DNA: TGCAGTGGGACAGAGAACTATGGCTACACCTTC.

The chain employs TRBV14 and TRBJ1-3, with D hard to call. The germline V and J ends were trimmed by 1 base and 3 bases, with 10 bases remaining between them. Germline V gene lookup returns CDR1 SGHDN and CDR2 FVKESK. The CDR3 runs 15 residues. The CDR3: CASSQARAGGNTIYF. In nucleotides, the CDR3 is TGTGCCAGCAGCCAAGCCCGGGCGGGTGGAAACACCATATATTTT.

The rearrangement joins TRBV6-5 to TRBJ2-7; tentative D call: TRBD1 (6 bases). The V end was cut by 6 bases, the J end by 6 bases, with 12 bases between. This CDR3 region has 12 residues. From germline, CDR1 is MNHEY and CDR2 SVGAGI. Here the CDR3 reads CASRSLGGEQYF. CDR3 bases: TGTGCCAGCAGGTCCCTAGGGGGCGAGCAGTACTTC.

The genes are TRBV7-6 and TRBJ2-5, with 9 bases fitting TRBD1. With 5 bases clipped from V and 2 bases from J, the junction kept 3 bases outside the gene matches. Germline CDR1 reads SGHVS; CDR2 reads FNYEAQ. There are 14 residues in the CDR3. CDR3 sequence reads: CASSSGQGQETQYF. The CDR3 DNA sequence: TGTGCCAGCAGCAGCGGACAGGGGCAAGAGACCCAGTACTTC.

The chain recombines TRBV30 with TRBJ1-5; TRBD1 is a possible D gene (5 bases). CDR1 is GTSNPN and CDR2 is SVGIG in the germline V gene (reference sequence). Deletions cut 0 bases from V and 5 bases from J, with 8 bases between. CDR3 length equals 13 residues. The DNA of the CDR3 is TGTGCCTGGAGTGTAGACAGTTATCAGCCCCAGCATTTT. Its protein is CAWSVDSYQPQHF.

The V and J genes are TRBV4-1 and TRBJ2-1; the match to TRBD1 covers 10 bases. Germline trimming cut 3 bases from V and 4 bases from J; bases unmatched to any gene: 6. The CDR3 is made up of 16 amino acids. Looked up from germline, CDR1 is MGHRA and CDR2 is YSYEKL. CDR3 DNA sequence: TGCGCCAGCAGCCACTGGGGACAGGGGCGGTACAATGAGCAGTTCTTC. Translating it yields CASSHWGQGRYNEQFF.

The rearrangement joins TRBV7-9 to TRBJ1-5; 8 bases are shared with TRBD1. V shed 5 bases and J 6 bases; nucleotides not matched to a gene: 6. This CDR3 is built from 14 residues. Germline CDR1 and CDR2: SEHNR and FQNEAQ (reference sequence). The CDR3 nucleotides are TGTGCCAGCAGCACAGACAGGGGAAGTCAGCCCCAGCATTTT. Amino acid sequence: CASSTDRGSQPQHF.

V usage is TRBV12-5 and J usage is TRBJ2-1; 8 nucleotides agree with TRBD2. Germline CDR1 LGHNT, CDR2 FRNRAP. V was clipped by 7 bases and J by 9 bases; unmatched bases: 17. This CDR3 is built from 16 residues. The CDR3 loop reads CASVLKRESWPVEQFF. The DNA of the CDR3 is TGTGCTAGTGTCCTCAAGCGGGAGAGTTGGCCCGTTGAGCAGTTCTTC.

The gene calls are TRBV5-4 and TRBJ2-3, with a possible D match to TRBD2 (6 bases). CDR1 is SGHNT and CDR2 is YYREEE in the germline V gene (reference sequence). V was clipped by 2 bases and J by 1 base, with 14 bases between them. This CDR3 contains 16 residues. The CDR3 sequence: CASSLLGSGGTDTQYF. The DNA for the CDR3 is TGTGCCAGCAGCTTACTCGGGAGTGGGGGCACAGATACGCAGTATTTT.

The chain joins TRBV6-1 to TRBJ2-6; D not certain. Germline V gene lookup returns CDR1 MNHNS and CDR2 SASEGT. The CDR3 consists of 16 residues. Trimming cost V 2 bases and J 1 base, with 9 bases left between them. The DNA of the CDR3 is TGTGCCAGCAGTGAAACGGGTGGGTCTGGGGCCAACGTCCTGACTTTC. Its translation is CASSETGGSGANVLTF.

The V gene is TRBV6-5, the J gene TRBJ1-2; D gene unclear. Looked up from germline, CDR1 is MNHEY and CDR2 is SVGAGI. This CDR3 comprises 15 residues. V shed 2 bases and J shed 7 bases, with 17 bases lying between them. Here the CDR3 DNA reads TGTGCCAGCAGTTACGACCAGATCCTCGCGGGTGGCTACACCTTC. Its protein is CASSYDQILAGGYTF.